Shown below are 4 T cell receptor beta chains from a single sample sequenced in a study of T cell responses to AZD1222 COVID-19 vaccine. Generated by immunoSEQ multiplex PCR, the TCRdb table keeps only in-frame clones and is missing some. Of 89,000 or so clones in the sample, approximately 90% are singletons; the top ten hold approximately 30%. The material was peripheral blood, obtained 28 days after the second AZD1222 dose. All receptors come from an adult who received the AZD1222 COVID-19 vaccine.

The J gene is TRBJ2-7, the V gene TRBV28; TRBD2 matches 12 bases. Germline CDR1 reads MDHEN; CDR2 reads SYDVKM. The CDR3 length is 17 residues. Unmatched junction bases numbered 9, after V lost 6 bases and J lost 0 bases. DNA of the CDR3: TGTGCCAGCAGCGTACTAGCGGGAGGAGCCTACTCCTACGAGCAGTACTTC. This codes for CASSVLAGGAYSYEQYF.

The V call is TRBV6-5, the J call TRBJ2-2, with TRBD2 identical over 7 bases. The CDR3 has 13 amino acids. V lost 8 bases, J lost 11 bases, and 11 bases stayed unmatched. The germline gives CDR1 MNHEY, CDR2 SVGAGI. The chain's CDR3 is CASRGGGRVELFF. The DNA for the CDR3 is TGTGCCAGCCGCGGGGGAGGCCGGGTAGAGCTGTTTTTT.

The chain carries TRBV9 and TRBJ2-2, with D possibly being TRBD2 (5 bases). The CDR3 is made up of 18 amino acids. Per the germline V gene, CDR1 is SGDLS and CDR2 is YYNGEE. The V end was cut by 3 bases, the J end by 3 bases, with 21 bases between. CDR3 region: CASSASSEAGDYTGELFF. The CDR3 region has the DNA TGTGCCAGCAGCGCCTCCTCGGAGGCAGGAGATTACACCGGGGAGCTGTTTTTT.

A note on this clone: This sample also contains other DNA sequences that code for the same CDR3. V is TRBV29-1 and J is TRBJ1-5, with a tentative D call TRBD1 (5 bases). Germline CDR1 reads SQVTM; CDR2 reads ANQGSEA. The CDR3 covers 14 residues. V dropped 1 base and J dropped 3 bases, with 10 bases sitting between them. CDR3 region: CSVEGTGDNQPQHF. The CDR3 nucleotides are TGCAGCGTTGAAGGGACGGGGGACAATCAGCCCCAGCATTTT.